A single sample is the source of the 20 T cell receptor beta chains below, sequenced in a study of shared clonotypes between healthy human individuals. Method: immunoSEQ multiplex PCR; TCRdb's copy keeps in-frame clones and lacks some. Seen here are over 2,000,000 clones, just over 90% observed once, and the top ten hold more than 1.5%. The naive CD8 subset, CD45RO-negative cells positively selected for CCR7, excluded terminally differentiated effector memory CD45RA+ cells. The sample consisted of naive CD8+ T cells from PBMCs. These receptor sequences come from a man aged 18 to 29 in good health. Some clones in this sample may be carry-over from other donors' samples.

This chain uses TRBV4-1 with TRBJ1-2; D is undetermined. Looked up from germline, CDR1 is MGHRA and CDR2 is YSYEKL. CDR3 length: 13 residues. Trimming cost V 0 bases and J 4 bases, with 6 bases left between them. In DNA, the CDR3 is TGCGCCAGCAGCCAAGATAAGTCCTATGGCTACACCTTC. It translates to CASSQDKSYGYTF.

J is TRBJ2-1 and V is TRBV11-2; TRBD2 matches at 7 bases. V gave up 2 bases and J gave up 6 bases; unmatched junction bases: 13. Germline V gives CDR1 SGHAT, CDR2 FQNNGV. This CDR3 is built from 17 residues. Here the CDR3 DNA reads TGTGCCAGCAGCTTATATCGGGGGGAAGTAACTAGCAATGAGCAGTTCTTC. Its translation: CASSLYRGEVTSNEQFF.

This rearrangement joins TRBV5-3 to TRBJ1-5; D not resolved. TRBV5-3 qualifies as an ORF whose function is uncertain. The CDR3 sequence is 13 residues long. V was shortened by 2 bases and J by 5 bases, with 8 bases between the two germline ends. The CDR3 reads CARSFSPDQPQHF. In DNA form, the CDR3 reads TGTGCCAGAAGCTTCAGTCCGGATCAGCCCCAGCATTTT.

The chain combines TRBV5-4 with TRBJ2-7; maybe TRBD1 (5 bases). Trimming stripped 0 bases from V and 0 bases from J, with 7 bases between. Germline values: CDR1 SGHNT, CDR2 YYREEE (reference sequence). The CDR3 runs 14 residues. DNA for the CDR3: TGTGCCAGCAGCTTGGGACAGAGCTCCTACGAGCAGTACTTC. This sequence encodes CASSLGQSSYEQYF.

The chain uses TRBV5-1 and TRBJ2-7; 7 bases map to TRBD1. V lost 6 bases to trimming and J lost 6 bases; unmatched junction nucleotides: 9. The CDR3 spans 13 residues. CDR1 SGHRS and CDR2 YFSETQ come from the germline V gene. Here the CDR3 DNA reads TGCGCCAGCAAACCACTGACAGGGCGCGAGCAGTACTTC. Protein: CASKPLTGREQYF.

CDR3 residues: CASSYHSGANVLTF. In nucleotides, the CDR3 is TGTGCCAGCAGTTATCACTCTGGGGCCAACGTCCTGACTTTC. The genes are TRBV27 and TRBJ2-6; no firm D call. Trimming shortened V by 4 bases and J by 0 bases, and 4 bases separated the two germline ends. Germline-derived CDR1 and CDR2 are MNHEY and SMNVEV (reference sequence). This CDR3 region has 14 residues.

This clone has a single count. The V gene is TRBV6-6, the J gene TRBJ2-1; maybe TRBD2 (5 bases). Germline-derived CDR1 and CDR2 are MNHNY and SVGAGI (reference sequence). The CDR3 runs 14 residues. The V and J ends lost 5 bases and 5 bases respectively, with 13 bases between them. The CDR3 sequence is CASSPRTGDNEQFF. The DNA of the CDR3 is TGTGCCAGCAGTCCTCGGACTGGGGACAATGAGCAGTTCTTC.

The V gene is TRBV7-9, the J gene TRBJ1-5; TRBD1 matches at 9 bases. This CDR3 is 16 amino acids long. CDR1 and CDR2 from the germline V gene are SEHNR and FQNEAQ (reference sequence). The ends lost 4 bases at V and 0 bases at J; junction bases unmatched: 4. The chain's CDR3 is CASSSGTGPSNQPQHF. CDR3 DNA: TGTGCCAGCAGCTCGGGGACAGGGCCTAGCAATCAGCCCCAGCATTTT.

J is TRBJ1-1 and V is TRBV5-1; D perhaps matches TRBD1 (5 bases). Germline V CDR1 and CDR2: SGHRS, YFSETQ. V shed 2 bases and J shed 3 bases, with 14 bases lying between them. This CDR3 is 15 amino acids long. The CDR3 region is CASSFSLTGDTEAFF. Here the CDR3 DNA reads TGCGCCAGCAGCTTTTCCCTCACGGGGGACACTGAAGCTTTCTTT.

The chain couples TRBV9 to TRBJ1-2, with TRBD1 matching over 7 bases. CDR1 SGDLS and CDR2 YYNGEE come from the germline V gene. V trimming: 0 bases; J trimming: 4 bases; junction bases outside the gene matches: 12. The CDR3 contains 17 residues. The CDR3 coding sequence is TGTGCCAGCAGCGTAGGCGCAGGGGGGTTAGCTACCTATGGCTACACCTTC. It specifies CASSVGAGGLATYGYTF.

The CDR3 nucleotides are TGTGCCAGCAGCTTAGCGAGCAAGGTCGGCGATGGCTACACCTTC. Translation: CASSLASKVGDGYTF. The chain links TRBV7-9 to TRBJ1-2; D gene uncertain. Germline V gives CDR1 SEHNR, CDR2 FQNEAQ (reference sequence). This CDR3 has 15 residues. The V gene lost 0 bases and the J gene lost 6 bases, with 14 bases spanning the gap.

The chain couples TRBV10-1 to TRBJ2-1; D call uncertain. Trimming pared 0 bases from V and 9 bases from J, leaving 12 bases between. Germline V CDR1 and CDR2: WNHNN, SYGVQD (reference sequence). CDR3 length equals 14 residues. CDR3 loop: CASSESRISSEQFF. The CDR3 DNA follows: TGCGCCAGCAGTGAGTCGAGGATCTCCAGTGAGCAGTTCTTC.

This clone came up a few times. This rearrangement joins TRBV19 to TRBJ1-1; no clear D gene. The V gene's germline CDR1 is LNHDA and CDR2 SQIVND (reference sequence). CDR3 length: 15 amino acids. V shed 0 bases and J shed 1 base, with 9 bases lying between them. CDR3 residues: CASSIDRWGNTEAFF. Here the CDR3 DNA reads TGTGCCAGTAGTATAGATCGATGGGGGAACACTGAAGCTTTCTTT.

This chain joins TRBV13 and TRBJ2-1, with D unresolved. The V gene lost 3 bases and the J gene lost 0 bases, with 9 bases spanning the gap. CDR3 length equals 15 residues. Per the germline V gene, CDR1 is PRHDT and CDR2 is FYEKMQ (reference sequence). The CDR3 DNA reads TGTGCCAGCAGCTTTGGCTATCGCTCCTACAATGAGCAGTTCTTC. This gives the protein CASSFGYRSYNEQFF.

The V gene is TRBV10-3, the J gene TRBJ2-2; D call uncertain. V was clipped by 3 bases and J by 4 bases, with 15 bases between them. The CDR3 is made up of 16 amino acids. Germline values: CDR1 ENHRY, CDR2 SYGVKD. The CDR3 reads CAISDFERDITGELFF. CDR3 DNA: TGTGCCATCAGTGATTTTGAAAGGGATATCACCGGGGAGCTGTTTTTT.

The CDR3 DNA reads TGTGCCAGCAGCTTGCGTAGCTCCTACAATGAGCAGTTCTTC. Translation: CASSLRSSYNEQFF. The chain employs TRBV5-6 and TRBJ2-1, with no clear D. V was shortened by 1 base and J by 0 bases, with 5 bases between the two germline ends. Germline V lookup: CDR1 SGHDT, CDR2 YYEEEE. CDR3 length: 14 residues.

CDR3 coding DNA: TGTGCCAGTAGTCCAAATACCTACGAGCAGTACTTC. Protein: CASSPNTYEQYF. This rearrangement joins TRBV19 to TRBJ2-7; D remains unclear. The CDR3 has 12 amino acids. Germline CDR1 is LNHDA and CDR2 is SQIVND (reference sequence). V was pared by 5 bases and J by 2 bases, with 7 bases between.

This clone was counted a single time. The chain uses TRBV4-3 and TRBJ1-1; 7 nucleotides match TRBD1. From germline, CDR1 is LGHNA and CDR2 YSLEER. The CDR3 has 15 amino acids. V gave up 5 bases and J gave up 0 bases; unmatched junction bases: 6. CDR3 DNA sequence: TGCGCCAGCAGCTCATACAGGGGCATGAACACTGAAGCTTTCTTT. Translated: CASSSYRGMNTEAFF.

The chain combines TRBV2 with TRBJ1-2; no firm D call. This CDR3 is 15 amino acids long. The germline CDR1 and CDR2 sequences are SNHLY and FYNNEI. V was clipped by 3 bases and J by 3 bases, with 14 bases between them. The CDR3 nucleotides read TGTGCCAGCAGTGAGTACCGGGTTGGCCACTATGGCTACACCTTC. Amino acids: CASSEYRVGHYGYTF.

The gene calls are TRBV11-2 and TRBJ2-1; D is unclear. Germline CDR1 is SGHAT and CDR2 is FQNNGV. The CDR3 spans 17 residues. The V end was cut by 2 bases, the J end by 2 bases, with 16 bases between. The CDR3 spells CASSLLEGRPPYNEQFF. For the CDR3, the DNA is TGTGCCAGCAGCTTATTGGAAGGGCGACCCCCCTACAATGAGCAGTTCTTC.